One sample yielded the 8 T cell receptor beta chains listed below, sequenced in a study of T cells in Graves' hyperthyroidism and ophthalmopathy. RNA transcripts provided the source from which TCR beta CDR3 regions were amplified. Carried out on the TCR CDR3, a first-round RT-PCR used the HTBI primer set. Using its own MiXCR run on the multiplex PCR reads, TCRdb lists one record per CDR3 protein. This sample has around 350,000 distinct CDR3 sequences, with approximately 18% found just once. The sample comprised blood. Receptors originate from a woman aged 25 to 39 with Graves' hyperthyroidism that later progressed to Graves' ophthalmopathy.

This clonotype was counted a few times. V gene TRBV5-8 combines with J gene TRBJ2-7; maybe TRBD2 (7 bases). V shed 0 bases and J shed 3 bases, with 13 bases lying between them. The CDR3 consists of 15 residues. Germline CDR1 SGHTS, CDR2 YDEGEE. CDR3 region: CASSLAAGAYYEQYF. Written as DNA, the CDR3 is TGTGCCAGCAGCTTGGCCGCGGGGGCCTACTACGAGCAGTACTTC.

The sample holds many counts of this clonotype. Here the CDR3 DNA reads TGTGCCAGCAGTTTGTTCTCCGCGGGGGAGCAGTACTTC. Amino acids: CASSLFSAGEQYF. J is TRBJ2-7 and V is TRBV27, with D maybe TRBD2 (6 bases). The CDR3 has 13 residues. Germline V gives CDR1 MNHEY, CDR2 SMNVEV (reference sequence). Trimming left V 3 bases short and J 7 bases short, with 13 bases between.

V usage is TRBV11-2 and J usage is TRBJ2-7; D is ambiguous. This CDR3 is 11 amino acids long. CDR1 is SGHAT, CDR2 FQNNGV, per germline. The germline V and J ends were trimmed by 3 bases and 5 bases, with 5 bases remaining between them. The chain's CDR3 is CASSFGNEQYF. The CDR3 DNA reads as TGTGCCAGCAGCTTCGGTAACGAGCAGTACTTC.

This clonotype has ten or more counts. The V gene is TRBV3-1, the J gene TRBJ2-5; no clear D. Germline values: CDR1 LGHDT, CDR2 YNNKEL (reference sequence). V was trimmed by 4 bases and J by 2 bases, leaving 17 bases between them. The CDR3 is 16 residues long. CDR3 bases: TGTGCCAGCAGCCTCCCTGCTTCTAGTGATCAAGAGACCCAGTACTTC. Translating it yields CASSLPASSDQETQYF.

This chain connects TRBV2 to TRBJ2-5, with 10 nucleotides matching TRBD1. The CDR3 consists of 13 residues. Germline V gene lookup returns CDR1 SNHLY and CDR2 FYNNEI. The V segment lost 4 bases and the J segment 6 bases; nucleotides outside the gene matches: 2. In DNA form, the CDR3 reads TGTGCCAGCAGTGGACAGGGGGCGCAGACCCAGTACTTC. Translation: CASSGQGAQTQYF.

As regards this clonotype: This sequence may be a read error, since a much larger clone differs from it by one base. This chain connects TRBV2 to TRBJ2-1; TRBD1 agrees at 12 bases. This CDR3 region has 16 residues. Germline lookup yields CDR1 SNHLY and CDR2 FYNNEI. V dropped 1 base and J dropped 8; count of bases not matched to a gene: 6. For the CDR3, the DNA is TGTGCCAGCAGTGAAGGGGGGGGACAGGGGGCGTATGAGCAGTTCTTC. Translating gives CASSEGGGQGAYEQFF.

This clonotype was seen a handful of times. The chain carries TRBV7-2 and TRBJ2-1, with 11 nucleotides matching TRBD2. Looked up from germline, CDR1 is SGHTA and CDR2 is FQGNSA. This CDR3 has 18 amino acids. The junction had 7 bases not matched to a gene; V was cut back by 1 base and J by 2 bases. CDR3 nucleotide sequence: TGTGCCAGCAGCTTAGGACTAGCGGGGTCATGGACCTACAATGAGCAGTTCTTC. This encodes CASSLGLAGSWTYNEQFF.

V usage is TRBV19 and J usage is TRBJ2-1, with 10 bases lining up with TRBD2. Trimming removed 1 base from V and 4 bases from J; junction bases left unmatched: 1. This CDR3 region has 15 residues. Germline lookup yields CDR1 LNHDA and CDR2 SQIVND (reference sequence). The CDR3 coding sequence is TGTGCCAGTAGTATAGGTAGCGGGAGGTACAATGAGCAGTTCTTC. Protein: CASSIGSGRYNEQFF.